Here is one TCR beta chain with its context. This clonotype was seen only a few times. What antigen it recognizes has not been identified. Base-call qualities are not available, and no considerably larger clone is one nucleotide away. A patient counted as having stable Graves' hyperthyroidism if no progression to ophthalmopathy occurred over 18 months of follow-up. Hyperthyroidism patients were aged 18 to 65 years and newly diagnosed, with disease duration of less than 2 months. The study excluded patients with uncontrolled infections, other autoimmune diseases, pregnancy or lactation. Clinical symptoms, serum thyroxine and TRAb, thyroid ultrasound, and orbital computed tomography formed the basis for the diagnoses. PBMCs were separated from approximately 10 ml of fresh peripheral blood using Ficoll-Paque density gradient centrifugation. Trizol reagent was used to extract total RNA, and RNA quality was then checked on an Agilent 2100 Bioanalyzer.

The source of the sample is a study of T cells in Graves' hyperthyroidism and ophthalmopathy (dated 2019 in TCRdb). At the level of the whole study: Peripheral blood samples were taken at initial diagnosis, before any treatment was given. To identify TCR V-J signatures that set the groups apart, the researchers used a discovery cohort of roughly 100 patients, made up of under 50 with Graves' ophthalmopathy and about 60 with stable Graves' hyperthyroidism. Prospective prediction of ophthalmopathy was tested in an independent validation cohort consisting of roughly 19 hyperthyroidism patients and 15 to 17 patients who later progressed to ophthalmopathy. The approximately 100 discovery patients were randomly divided into training and test sets at a 7:3 ratio. The study also compared thyroid tissue and blood T-cell repertoires from more than five Graves' hyperthyroidism patients. After blood sampling, hyperthyroidism patients were treated with methimazole at a starting dose of 30 mg daily, and ophthalmopathy patients were treated with high-dose intravenous methylprednisolone. The paper reports TCR Vbeta CDR3 sequencing of 135 peripheral blood samples: 43 ophthalmopathy, about 75 hyperthyroidism and approximately 17 progressor patients. The study at large found these results: No statistical method was used to fix the sample size in advance, and group allocation was not hidden from the investigators. In validation, the model predicted progression to ophthalmopathy a median of around six months before onset, with about 71% sensitivity and about 72% specificity. In cross-validation, a model built on a 13 V-J signature told ophthalmopathy apart from stable hyperthyroidism with over 85% sensitivity and approximately 81% specificity, and in testing the same model reached 80%/75%. Most expanded thyroid clonotypes (frequency above 0.001) were also detected in blood, a finding suggesting that blood repertoires may reflect thyroid immune responses.

For CDR1 and CDR2, the germline V gene lists SQVTM and ANQGSEA. Measured from the cysteine to the phenylalanine, the CDR3 is 12 residues long. The entry retains the CDR3 DNA only, 36 bases that are in frame from base 1. V is pruned by 5 bases and J by 6 bases, leaving 3 bases of the junction without a gene match. TCR beta CDR3 regions were amplified from RNA transcripts. The first round of RT-PCR for the TCR CDR3 was performed with the HTBI primer set and the Qiagen OneStep RT-PCR kit. Libraries were constructed in a second round of multiplex PCR, after which size selection and purification were carried out. The libraries were sequenced on an Illumina HiSeq2000 using paired-end 100 bp reads. Per the original workflow: SOAPnuke was used to process the raw data, throwing out any read that contained adapters or uncalled bases, had a mean Phred below 15, or lacked an exact constant-primer or identifier match. COPE v1.2.5 was used to merge the high-quality paired reads, and each unique nucleotide sequence was defined as a clonotype. MiTCR v1.1 was used to align the clonotypes against IMGT TRBV, TRBD and TRBJ reference segments. Only V-J combinations with frequency above 0.0001, covering 99.2% of repertoires, were analysed. A TCS score was defined as the ratio of F50 (clonal expansion) to E x V (chaos), with BLOSUM62-based TCRdist applied between CDR3 peptides within each V-J. Welch's t-statistics and random forest reduced 450 to 600 V-J features to 13, which were used in a naive Bayes classifier (R e1071). Thyroid-blood repertoire similarity was quantified with the Morisita-Horn index. TCRdb applied fastp at Q25 and MiXCR to the public reads, then kept only in-frame beta chains. Rows merge per CDR3 protein into single entries with the most common DNA and genes. Clone size and V and J calls follow TCRdb, not the original study. Within this sample are just under 750,000 distinct CDR3 sequences, with roughly 32% of them counted one time only. Roughly 30% of the sample is held by the ten biggest clonotypes.

Sequencing was done on a sample of blood. The rearrangement combines TRBV29-1 with TRBJ2-3, with 9 middle bases fitting TRBD2. The sequence was collected from a woman aged 40 to 49 with Graves' hyperthyroidism. Read as DNA, the sequence is TGCAGCGTTCCCGCGGGAGGGGATACGCAGTATTTT. Translated, this is CSVPAGGDTQYF.